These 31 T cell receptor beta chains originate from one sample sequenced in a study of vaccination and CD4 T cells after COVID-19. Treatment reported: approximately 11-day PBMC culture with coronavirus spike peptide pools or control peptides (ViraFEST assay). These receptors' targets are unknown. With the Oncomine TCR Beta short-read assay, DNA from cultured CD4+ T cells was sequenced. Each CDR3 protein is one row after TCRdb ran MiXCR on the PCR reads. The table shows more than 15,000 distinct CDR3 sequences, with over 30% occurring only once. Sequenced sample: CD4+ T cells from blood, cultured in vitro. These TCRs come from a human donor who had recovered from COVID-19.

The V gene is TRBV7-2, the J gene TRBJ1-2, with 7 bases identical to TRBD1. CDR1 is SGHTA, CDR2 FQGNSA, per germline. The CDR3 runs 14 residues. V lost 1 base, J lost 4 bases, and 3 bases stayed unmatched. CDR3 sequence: CASSLERQGYGYTF. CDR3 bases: TGTGCCAGCAGCTTAGAGCGACAGGGCTATGGCTACACCTTC.

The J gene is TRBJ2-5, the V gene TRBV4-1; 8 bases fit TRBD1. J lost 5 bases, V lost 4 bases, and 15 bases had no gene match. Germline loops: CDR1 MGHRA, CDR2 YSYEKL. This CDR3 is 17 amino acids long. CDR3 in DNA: TGCGCCAGCAGCCTCGGTGGGGACAGGCCCGGTGGTGAGACCCAGTACTTC. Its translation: CASSLGGDRPGGETQYF.

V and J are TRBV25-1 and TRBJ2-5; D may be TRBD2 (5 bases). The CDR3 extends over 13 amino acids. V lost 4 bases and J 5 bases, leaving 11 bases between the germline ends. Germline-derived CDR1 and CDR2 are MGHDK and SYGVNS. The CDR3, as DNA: TGTGCCAGCAGTGTGCGGAGGAGGGAGACCCAGTACTTC. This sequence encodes CASSVRRRETQYF.

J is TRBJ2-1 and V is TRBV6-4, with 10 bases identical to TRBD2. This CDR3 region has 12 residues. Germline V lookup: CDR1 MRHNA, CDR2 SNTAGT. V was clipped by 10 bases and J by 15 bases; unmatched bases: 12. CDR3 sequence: CATSGAGGDRFF. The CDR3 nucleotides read TGTGCCACCTCGGGAGCGGGGGGGGATCGGTTCTTC.

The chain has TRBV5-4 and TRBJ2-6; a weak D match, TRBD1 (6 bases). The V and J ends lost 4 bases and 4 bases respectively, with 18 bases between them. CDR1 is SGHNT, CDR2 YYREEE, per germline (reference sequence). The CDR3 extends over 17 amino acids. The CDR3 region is CASSGQKTGDGANVLTF. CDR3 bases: TGTGCCAGCAGCGGACAAAAGACAGGAGACGGGGCCAACGTCCTGACTTTC.

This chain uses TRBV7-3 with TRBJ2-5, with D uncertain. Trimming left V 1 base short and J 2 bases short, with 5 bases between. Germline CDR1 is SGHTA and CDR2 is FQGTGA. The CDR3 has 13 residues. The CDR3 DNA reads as TGTGCCAGCAGCTTAATCAGTCAAGAGACCCAGTACTTC. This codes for CASSLISQETQYF.

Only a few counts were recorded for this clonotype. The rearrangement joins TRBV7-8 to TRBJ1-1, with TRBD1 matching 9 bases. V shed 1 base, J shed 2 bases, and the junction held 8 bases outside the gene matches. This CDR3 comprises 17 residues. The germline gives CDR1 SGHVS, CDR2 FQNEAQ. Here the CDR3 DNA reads TGTGCCAGCAGCTTAGTTAGTGGGACAGGGTTTAACACTGAAGCTTTCTTT. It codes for CASSLVSGTGFNTEAFF.

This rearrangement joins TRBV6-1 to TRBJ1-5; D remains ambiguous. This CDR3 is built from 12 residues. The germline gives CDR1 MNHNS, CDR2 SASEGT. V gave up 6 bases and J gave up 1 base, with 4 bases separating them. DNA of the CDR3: TGTGCCAGCAGAGAAAGCAATCAGCCCCAGCATTTT. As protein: CASRESNQPQHF.

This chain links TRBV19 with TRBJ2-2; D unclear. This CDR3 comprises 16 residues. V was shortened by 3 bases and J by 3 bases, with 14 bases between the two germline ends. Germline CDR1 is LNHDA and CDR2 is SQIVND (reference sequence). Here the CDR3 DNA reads TGTGCCAGTAGTATCCCCGCCAGGCGGTACACCGGGGAGCTGTTTTTT. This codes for CASSIPARRYTGELFF.

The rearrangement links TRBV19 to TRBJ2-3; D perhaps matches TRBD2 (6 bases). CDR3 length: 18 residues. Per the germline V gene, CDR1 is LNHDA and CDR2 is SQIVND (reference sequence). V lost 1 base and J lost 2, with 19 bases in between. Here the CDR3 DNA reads TGTGCCAGTAGTATAGTGTCGGGAGACCCCCCCAACACAGATACGCAGTATTTT. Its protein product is CASSIVSGDPPNTDTQYF.

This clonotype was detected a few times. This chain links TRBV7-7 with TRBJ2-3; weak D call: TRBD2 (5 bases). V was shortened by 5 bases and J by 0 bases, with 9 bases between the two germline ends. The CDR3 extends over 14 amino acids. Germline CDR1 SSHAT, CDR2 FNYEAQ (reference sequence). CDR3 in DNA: TGTGCCAGCAGCCCCGGACTTAGCACAGATACGCAGTATTTT. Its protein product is CASSPGLSTDTQYF.

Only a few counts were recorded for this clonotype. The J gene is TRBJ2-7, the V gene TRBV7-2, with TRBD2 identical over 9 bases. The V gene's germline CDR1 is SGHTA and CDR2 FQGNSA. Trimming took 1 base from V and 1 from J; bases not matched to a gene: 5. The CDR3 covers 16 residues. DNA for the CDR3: TGTGCCAGCAGCTTAGGAGCTAGCGGGGTGTCCTACGAGCAGTACTTC. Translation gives CASSLGASGVSYEQYF. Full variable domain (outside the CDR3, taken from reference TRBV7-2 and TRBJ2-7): GAGVSQSPSNKVTEKGKDVELRCDPISGHTALYWYRQSLGQGLEFLIYFQGNSAPDKSGLPSDRFSAERTGGSVSTLTIQRTQQEDSAVYLCASSLGASGVSYEQYFGPGTRLTVT.

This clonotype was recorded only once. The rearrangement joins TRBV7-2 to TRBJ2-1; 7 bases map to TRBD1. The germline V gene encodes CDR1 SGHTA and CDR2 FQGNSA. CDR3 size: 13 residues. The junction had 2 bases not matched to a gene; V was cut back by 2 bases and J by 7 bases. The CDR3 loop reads CASSLRTGNEQFF. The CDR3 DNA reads TGTGCCAGCAGCTTAAGGACAGGAAATGAGCAGTTCTTC.

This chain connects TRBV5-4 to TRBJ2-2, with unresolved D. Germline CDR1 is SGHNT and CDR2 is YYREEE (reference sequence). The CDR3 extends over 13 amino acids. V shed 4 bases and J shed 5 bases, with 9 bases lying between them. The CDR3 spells CASSVDGTGELFF. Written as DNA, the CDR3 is TGTGCCAGCAGCGTTGACGGGACCGGGGAGCTGTTTTTT.

The CDR3 DNA reads TGTGCCAGCAGCGTAGAAGGACTAGCGGGAGTTCGAGAGACCCAGTACTTC. It specifies CASSVEGLAGVRETQYF. This chain links TRBV9 with TRBJ2-5; 13 bases line up with TRBD2. Germline trimming cut 0 bases from V and 4 bases from J; bases unmatched to any gene: 6. Per the germline V gene, CDR1 is SGDLS and CDR2 is YYNGEE. This CDR3 is built from 17 residues.

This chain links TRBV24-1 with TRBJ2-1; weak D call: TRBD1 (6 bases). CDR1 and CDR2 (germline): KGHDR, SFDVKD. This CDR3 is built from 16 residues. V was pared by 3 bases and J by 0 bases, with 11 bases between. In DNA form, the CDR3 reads TGTGCCACCAGTGATCAGACAGGTCGCTCCTACAATGAGCAGTTCTTC. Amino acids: CATSDQTGRSYNEQFF.

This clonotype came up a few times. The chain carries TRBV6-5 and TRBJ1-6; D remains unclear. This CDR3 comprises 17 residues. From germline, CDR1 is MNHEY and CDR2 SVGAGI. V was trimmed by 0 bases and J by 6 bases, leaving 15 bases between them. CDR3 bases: TGTGCCAGCAGTTACTCGACTGGGCCAGGACCTAATTCACCCCTCCACTTT. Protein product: CASSYSTGPGPNSPLHF.

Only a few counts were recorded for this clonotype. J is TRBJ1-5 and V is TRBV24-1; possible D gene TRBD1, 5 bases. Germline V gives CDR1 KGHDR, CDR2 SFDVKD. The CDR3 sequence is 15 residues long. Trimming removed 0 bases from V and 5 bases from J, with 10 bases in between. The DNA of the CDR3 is TGTGCCACCAGTGATTTGGCAGGGATTCATCAGCCCCAGCATTTT. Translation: CATSDLAGIHQPQHF.

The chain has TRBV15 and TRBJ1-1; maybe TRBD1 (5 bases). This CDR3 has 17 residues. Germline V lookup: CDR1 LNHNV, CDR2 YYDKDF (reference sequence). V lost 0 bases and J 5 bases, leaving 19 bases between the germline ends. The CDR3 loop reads CATSRDLPGGGETEAFF. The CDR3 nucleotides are TGTGCCACCAGCAGAGATCTTCCGGGGGGAGGAGAGACTGAAGCTTTCTTT.

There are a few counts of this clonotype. This CDR3 reads CSARVQRGGGTDTQYF. In DNA, the CDR3 is TGCAGTGCTAGAGTACAACGCGGGGGGGGTACAGATACGCAGTATTTT. The V and J genes are TRBV20-1 and TRBJ2-3; 9 positions agree with TRBD2. This CDR3 has 16 amino acids. V gave up 1 base and J gave up 3 bases; unmatched junction bases: 8. Germline V lookup: CDR1 DFQATT, CDR2 SNEGSKA (reference sequence).

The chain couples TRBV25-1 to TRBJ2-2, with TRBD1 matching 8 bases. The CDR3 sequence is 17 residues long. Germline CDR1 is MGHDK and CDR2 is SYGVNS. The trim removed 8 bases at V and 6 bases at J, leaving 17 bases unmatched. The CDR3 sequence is CASSNPQGRGPAGELFF. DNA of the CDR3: TGTGCCAGCTCTAATCCCCAGGGCAGGGGGCCCGCCGGGGAGCTGTTTTTT.

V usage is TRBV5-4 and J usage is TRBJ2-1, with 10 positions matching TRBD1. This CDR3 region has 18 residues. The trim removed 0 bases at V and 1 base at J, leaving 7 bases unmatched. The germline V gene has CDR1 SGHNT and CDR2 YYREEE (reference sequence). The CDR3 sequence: CASSLAGRGQGSYNEQFF. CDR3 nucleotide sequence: TGTGCCAGCAGCTTGGCGGGCAGGGGACAGGGGTCCTACAATGAGCAGTTCTTC.

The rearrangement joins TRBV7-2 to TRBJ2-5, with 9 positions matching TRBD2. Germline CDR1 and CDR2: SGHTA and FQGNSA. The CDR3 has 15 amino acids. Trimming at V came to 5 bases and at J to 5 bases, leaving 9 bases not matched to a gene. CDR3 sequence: CASSAGSGSWETQYF. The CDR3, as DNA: TGTGCCAGCAGCGCGGGTAGCGGGAGTTGGGAGACCCAGTACTTC.

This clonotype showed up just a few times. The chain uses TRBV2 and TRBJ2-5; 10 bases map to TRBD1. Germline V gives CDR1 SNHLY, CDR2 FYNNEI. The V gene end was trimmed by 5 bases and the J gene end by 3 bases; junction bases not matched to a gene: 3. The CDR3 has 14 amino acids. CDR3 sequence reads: CASSHGTGEETQYF. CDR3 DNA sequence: TGTGCCAGCAGTCATGGGACAGGGGAAGAGACCCAGTACTTC.

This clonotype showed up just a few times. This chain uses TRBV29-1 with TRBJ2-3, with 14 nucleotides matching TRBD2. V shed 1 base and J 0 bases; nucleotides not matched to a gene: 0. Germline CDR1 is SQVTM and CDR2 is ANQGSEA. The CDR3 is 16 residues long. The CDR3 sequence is CSVEGTSGRSTDTQYF. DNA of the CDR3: TGCAGCGTTGAAGGGACTAGCGGGAGGAGCACAGATACGCAGTATTTT.

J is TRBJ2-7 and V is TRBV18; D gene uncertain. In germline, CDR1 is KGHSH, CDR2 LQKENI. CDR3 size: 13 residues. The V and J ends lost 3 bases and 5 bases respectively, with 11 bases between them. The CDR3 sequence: CASSPEIADEQYF. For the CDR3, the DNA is TGTGCCAGCTCACCCGAGATTGCCGACGAGCAGTACTTC.

CDR3: CASSLWSGLLSEQFF. As DNA, the CDR3 is TGTGCCAGCAGTTTATGGTCGGGACTCCTTTCTGAGCAGTTCTTC. The chain is built from TRBV27 and TRBJ2-1; a possible D gene is TRBD2 (6 bases). The CDR3 has 15 amino acids. Germline lookup yields CDR1 MNHEY and CDR2 SMNVEV (reference sequence). Trimming shortened V by 1 base and J by 9 bases, and 16 bases separated the two germline ends.

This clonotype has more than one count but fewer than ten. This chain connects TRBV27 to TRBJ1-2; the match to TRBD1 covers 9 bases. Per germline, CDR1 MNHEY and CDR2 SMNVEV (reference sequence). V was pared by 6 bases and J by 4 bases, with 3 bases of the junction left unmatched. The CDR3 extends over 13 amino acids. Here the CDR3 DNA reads TGTGCCAGCAGCCCGACAGGGGGCTATGGCTACACCTTC. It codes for CASSPTGGYGYTF.

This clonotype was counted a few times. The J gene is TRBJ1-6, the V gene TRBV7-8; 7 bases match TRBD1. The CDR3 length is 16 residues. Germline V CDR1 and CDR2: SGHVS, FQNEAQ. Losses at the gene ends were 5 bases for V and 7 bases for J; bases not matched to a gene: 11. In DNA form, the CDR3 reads TGTGCCAGCAGCACGACAGGGTGGACAGGAAATTCACCCCTCCACTTT. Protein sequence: CASSTTGWTGNSPLHF. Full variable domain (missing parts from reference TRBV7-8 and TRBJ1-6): GAGVSQSPRYKVAKRGQDVALRCDPISGHVSLFWYQQALGQGPEFLTYFQNEAQLDKSGLPSDRFFAERPEGSVSTLKIQRTQQEDSAVYLCASSTTGWTGNSPLHFGNGTRLTVT.

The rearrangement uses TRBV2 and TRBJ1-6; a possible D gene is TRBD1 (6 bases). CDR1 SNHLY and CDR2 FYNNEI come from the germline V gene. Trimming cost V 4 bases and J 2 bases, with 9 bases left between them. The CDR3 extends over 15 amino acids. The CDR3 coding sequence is TGTGCCAGCAGTGGGGGGGCGGCCTATAATTCACCCCTCCACTTT. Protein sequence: CASSGGAAYNSPLHF. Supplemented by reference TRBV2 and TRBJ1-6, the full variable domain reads EPEVTQTPSHQVTQMGQEVILRCVPISNHLYFYWYRQILGQKVEFLVSFYNNEISEKSEIFDDQFSVERPDGSNFTLKIRSTKLEDSAMYFCASSGGAAYNSPLHFGNGTRLTVT.

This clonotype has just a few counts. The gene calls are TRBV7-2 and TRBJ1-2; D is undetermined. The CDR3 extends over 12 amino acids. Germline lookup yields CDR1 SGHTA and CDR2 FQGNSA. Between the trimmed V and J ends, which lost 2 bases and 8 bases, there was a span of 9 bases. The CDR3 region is CASSLWTEGYTF. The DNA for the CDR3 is TGTGCCAGCAGCTTATGGACTGAGGGCTACACCTTC.